This record looks at one T cell receptor beta chain sequence and its context. Germline V gene data show CDR1 as GTSNPN and CDR2 as SVGIG (reference sequence). Trimming took 8 bases from V and 4 from J; bases not matched to a gene: 7. The CDR3 sequence is 13 residues long. This sample stems from a study of shared clonotypes between healthy human individuals. CD45RO-negative CD8 cells positively selected for CCR7 made up the naive population, which excluded terminally differentiated effector memory CD45RA+ cells. Data came from immunoSEQ multiplex PCR; TCRdb stores just in-frame clones and leaves some out. Among around 2,000,000 clones, about 93% were seen once, and the ten largest hold under 2%.

This receptor was obtained from a man between 18 and 35 years old in good health. Some clones in this sample may be carry-over from other donors' samples. The V and J genes are TRBV30 and TRBJ2-1; 8 bases fit TRBD2. Sequencing input: naive CD8+ T cells from PBMCs. The CDR3: CARGGVEYNEQFF. In DNA form, the CDR3 reads TGTGCCCGGGGGGGAGTGGAATACAATGAGCAGTTCTTC.